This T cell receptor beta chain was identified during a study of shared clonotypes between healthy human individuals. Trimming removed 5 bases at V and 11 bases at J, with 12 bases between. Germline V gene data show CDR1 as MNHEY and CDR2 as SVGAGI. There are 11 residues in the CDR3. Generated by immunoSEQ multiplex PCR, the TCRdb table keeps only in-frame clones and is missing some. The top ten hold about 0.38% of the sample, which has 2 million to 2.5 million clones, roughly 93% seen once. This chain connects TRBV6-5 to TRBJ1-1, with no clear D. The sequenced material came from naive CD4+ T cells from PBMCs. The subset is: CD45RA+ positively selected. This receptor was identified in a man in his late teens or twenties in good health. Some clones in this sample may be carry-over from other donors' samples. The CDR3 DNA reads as TGTGCCAGCAGTAGTGGCGCGGCGGCTTTCTTT. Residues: CASSSGAAAFF.